The 3 T cell receptor beta chains reported below all come from one sample, sequenced in a study of Ad26.COV2.S vaccination and SARS-CoV-2 variants. As to treatment: around 19 received Ad26.COV2.S at low or high dose, single or two shots; roughly 5 received placebo; per-sample allocation not given. Samples came from day 63 after the first vaccine or placebo injection. TCRdb keeps only in-frame clones here, not all; method: immunoSEQ multiplex PCR. The sample shows roughly 460,000 clones, 89% of them seen only once. This material consisted of peripheral blood, taken in a trial of Ad26.COV2.S vaccine versus placebo. These receptors were obtained from a person aged 18-65 years who received the Ad26.COV2.S COVID-19 vaccine or a placebo.

This clone was observed once. Here the CDR3 DNA reads TGTGCCAGCAGCCTCACAGGGATCTCGTCTGGCTACACCTTC. Protein: CASSLTGISSGYTF. The chain couples TRBV6-5 to TRBJ1-2; perhaps TRBD1 as D (6 bases). Germline loops: CDR1 MNHEY, CDR2 SVGAGI. The CDR3 extends over 14 amino acids. V shed 6 bases and J shed 7 bases, with 18 bases lying between them.

The genes are TRBV9 and TRBJ1-6; 9 bases line up with TRBD1. Germline loops: CDR1 SGDLS, CDR2 YYNGEE. This CDR3 has 15 amino acids. Unmatched junction bases numbered 6, after V lost 4 bases and J lost 7 bases. CDR3 in DNA: TGTGCCAGCAGCACGTTAGACAGGGGGAATTCACCCCTCCACTTT. It encodes CASSTLDRGNSPLHF.

The chain joins TRBV5-1 to TRBJ2-1; no firm D call. V was trimmed by 4 bases and J by 3 bases, leaving 14 bases between them. The CDR3 spans 15 residues. The germline V gene encodes CDR1 SGHRS and CDR2 YFSETQ. The CDR3 sequence is CASSLDRPVYNEQFF. The CDR3 DNA follows: TGCGCCAGCAGCCTCGACCGACCAGTCTACAATGAGCAGTTCTTC.